Below, 14 T cell receptor beta chains from the same sample are listed, as sequenced in a study of molecular identifiers for immune sequencing clone quantification. TCRdb used MiXCR to reprocess the PCR reads, holding one entry per CDR3 protein. Of nearly 55,000 distinct CDR3 sequences listed, just over 35% were seen once; the top ten hold 3% to 4%. The sequenced sample consisted of naive CD8+ T cells from blood, with Jurkat cell RNA spiked in. Subset reported: FACS-sorted CD8+CD4-CCR7+CD45RA+ naive T cells. These receptors were taken from a human donor in good health. Some libraries in this study had Jurkat cell RNA spiked in.

As regards this clonotype: A clone one base away is much larger, so this may be a read error. The rearrangement uses TRBV7-9 and TRBJ1-4, with D uncertain. This CDR3 comprises 15 residues. Germline V gives CDR1 SEHNR, CDR2 FQNEAQ (reference sequence). The CDR3 DNA sequence: TGTGCCAGCAGCTCGGATGCAGGAAGTAATGGAAAACTGTTTTTT. Protein: CASSSDAGSNGKLFF.

CDR3 region: CASSQAGTAYEQYF. In DNA, the CDR3 is TGTGCCAGCAGCCAGGCCGGGACAGCCTACGAGCAGTACTTC. The chain uses TRBV7-6 and TRBJ2-7; 7 bases are a match to TRBD1. Germline CDR1 and CDR2: SGHVS and FNYEAQ. The CDR3 has 14 residues. Losses at the gene ends were 5 bases for V and 2 bases for J; bases not matched to a gene: 6.

The gene calls are TRBV12-3 or TRBV12-4 and TRBJ2-2; D possibly matches TRBD1 or TRBD2 (5 bases each). The V and J ends lost 6 bases and 0 bases respectively, with 5 bases between them. The CDR3 runs to 13 residues. The CDR3 region is CASRGANTGELFF. In nucleotides, the CDR3 is TGTGCCAGCAGGGGGGCGAACACCGGGGAGCTGTTTTTT.

A remark on this clonotype: A junction boundary mismatches the germline segment, possibly from a read error. CDR3 region: CVTSDLGQSGELFF. Written as DNA, the CDR3 is TGTGTCACCAGTGATTTGGGGCAGTCCGGGGAGCTGTTTTTT. V usage is TRBV24-1 and J usage is TRBJ2-2; a possible D gene is TRBD1 (5 bases). Germline V gene lookup returns CDR1 KGHDR and CDR2 SFDVKD. There are 14 residues in the CDR3.

Concerning this clonotype: No conserved phenylalanine or tryptophan is present at the end of the CDR3, so a read error is the likely explanation. The V call is TRBV7-2, the J call TRBJ2-5; maybe TRBD1 (6 bases). The CDR3 spans 14 residues. Germline loops: CDR1 SGHTA, CDR2 FQGNSA. Trimming cost V 3 bases and J 5 bases, with 13 bases left between them. The CDR3 loop reads CASSFGRDKETQYC. Here the CDR3 DNA reads TGTGCCAGCAGCTTCGGTCGGGACAAGGAGACCCAGTACTGC.

This clonotype showed up many times. The J gene is TRBJ2-5, the V gene TRBV9, with D possibly matching TRBD1 (5 bases). V was shortened by 6 bases and J by 3 bases, with 18 bases between the two germline ends. The CDR3 covers 15 residues. Per germline, CDR1 SGDLS and CDR2 YYNGEE. DNA for the CDR3: TGTGCCAGCACCCAGGGTCCCGTCCCCAAAGAGACCCAGTACTTC. Its translation is CASTQGPVPKETQYF.

Note on this clonotype: It may be a read error: a sequence one base away is much more abundant. The chain has TRBV5-1 and TRBJ2-7; D possibly corresponds to TRBD2 (6 bases). The CDR3 runs 15 residues. Germline-derived CDR1 and CDR2 are SGHRS and YFSETQ. The CDR3 reads CAGSLDPGVWYEQYF. For the CDR3, the DNA is TGCGCCGGCAGCTTGGATCCGGGGGTTTGGTACGAGCAGTACTTC.

With respect to this clonotype: Germline is not matched at one junction end, which may reflect a read error. The gene calls are TRBV4-3 and TRBJ2-7, with 8 bases lining up with TRBD1. This CDR3 spans 15 amino acids. CDR1 LGHNA and CDR2 YSLEER come from the germline V gene. The CDR3 spells CANSQETGEMGEQYF. DNA of the CDR3: TGCGCCAACAGCCAAGAGACAGGGGAGATGGGCGAGCAGTACTTC.

Details on this clonotype: This sequence may be a read error, since a much larger clone differs from it by one base. The rearrangement links TRBV29-1 to TRBJ2-1; D gene unclear. V was cut by 5 bases and J by 0 bases, with 20 bases left in between. Germline-derived CDR1 and CDR2 are SQVTM and ANQGSEA. The CDR3 is 17 amino acids. DNA of the CDR3: TGCAGCGTTCTGATAAATTTTCTGGAGAGCTCCTACAATGAGCAGTTCTTC. Protein: CSVLINFLESSYNEQFF.

A remark on this clonotype: This may be a read error, as it is one base from a much larger clone. The chain combines TRBV27 with TRBJ2-6; D is undetermined. This CDR3 has 17 amino acids. V was pared by 4 bases and J by 3 bases, with 16 bases between. The V gene's germline CDR1 is MNHEY and CDR2 SMNVEV (reference sequence). The CDR3 DNA is TGTGCCAGCAGTTCCGCGCCGGCTCCGTGTGGGGCCAACGTCCTGACTTTC. Amino acid sequence: CASSSAPAPCGANVLTF.

With regard to this clonotype: A much larger clone is a single base away; this may be a read error. V usage is TRBV7-9 and J usage is TRBJ2-5, with 8 bases that match TRBD1. This CDR3 has 17 amino acids. The junction had 16 bases not matched to a gene; V was cut back by 2 bases and J by 8 bases. Germline V CDR1 and CDR2: SEHNR, FQNEAQ (reference sequence). This chain's CDR3 is CASSLFQGQGGDDTQYF. The CDR3 bases are TGTGCCAGCAGCTTATTCCAAGGACAGGGAGGTGATGATACCCAGTACTTC. Filled out from reference TRBV7-9 and TRBJ2-5, the complete variable domain reads DTGVSQNPRHKITKRGQNVTFRCDPISEHNRLYWYRQTLGQGPEFLTYFQNEAQLEKSRLLSDRFSAERPKGSFSTLEIQRTEQGDSAMYLCASSLFQGQGGDDTQYFGPGTRLLVL.

This clonotype was seen at least ten times. V and J are TRBV5-6 and TRBJ2-7; 8 bases line up with TRBD2. CDR1 and CDR2 from the germline V gene are SGHDT and YYEEEE. The length of the CDR3 is 14 residues. V trimming: 4 bases; J trimming: 6 bases; junction bases outside the gene matches: 9. This CDR3 is CASSPGGGFGEQYF. The CDR3 DNA reads as TGTGCCAGCAGCCCCGGGGGGGGGTTTGGCGAGCAGTACTTC.

In the case of this clonotype: A read error may explain this, as a much larger clone is one base away. V usage is TRBV20-1 and J usage is TRBJ2-1; 10 nucleotides match TRBD2. CDR3 size: 14 residues. Germline V gene lookup returns CDR1 DFQATT and CDR2 SNEGSKA (reference sequence). The DNA for the CDR3 is TGCAGTGCTAGATTAAGCGGGAGGGCCCCTGAGCTGTTCTTC. Translating gives CSARLSGRAPELFF.

A few counts support this clonotype. This chain uses TRBV4-1 with TRBJ2-7; D is unresolved. V lost 0 bases to trimming and J lost 2 bases, with 11 bases between them. CDR1 is MGHRA, CDR2 YSYEKL, per germline. This CDR3 has 15 amino acids. The DNA of the CDR3 is TGCGCCAGCAGCCAAGAGCCCGCGCCAACCTACGAGCAGTACTTC. Its protein is CASSQEPAPTYEQYF.